These 18 T cell receptor beta chains share one sample of origin, sequenced in a study of technical replicates of blood from a handful of donors. Assay: immunoSEQ multiplex PCR; the TCRdb copy retains only in-frame clones and omits some. The data contain some 64,000 clones, around 93% of them singletons. Sequences were obtained from PBMCs. These receptors were collected from a human donor in good health. Some clones in this sample may be carry-over from other donors' samples.

The chain joins TRBV10-3 to TRBJ1-6; possibly TRBD1 for D (6 bases). The germline CDR1 and CDR2 sequences are ENHRY and SYGVKD. V lost 1 base and J lost 7, with 17 bases in between. The CDR3 is made up of 17 amino acids. CDR3 nucleotide sequence: TGTGCCATCAGTGAGTGGGGACCAGGGGAGATCAATTCACCCCTCCACTTT. Protein: CAISEWGPGEINSPLHF.

The rearrangement links TRBV2 to TRBJ2-5; 12 nucleotides line up with TRBD1. There are 16 residues in the CDR3. Trimming removed 6 bases from V and 3 bases from J; junction bases left unmatched: 8. The V gene's germline CDR1 is SNHLY and CDR2 FYNNEI. In DNA form, the CDR3 reads TGTGCCAGCAGGCCCGGGACAGGGGGCACGGAAGAGACCCAGTACTTC. Amino acid sequence: CASRPGTGGTEETQYF.

The J gene is TRBJ2-1, the V gene TRBV7-9, with 8 bases that match TRBD2. V lost 8 bases and J lost 6; bases outside the gene matches: 9. CDR1 and CDR2 from the germline V gene are SEHNR and FQNEAQ (reference sequence). CDR3 length: 14 amino acids. CDR3 coding DNA: TGTGCCAGCCGGACGGGGGGGCCGAGCAATGAGCAGTTCTTC. It encodes CASRTGGPSNEQFF.

This chain joins TRBV27 and TRBJ1-5, with D uncertain. V lost 2 bases and J lost 6, with 11 bases in between. The CDR3 consists of 14 residues. Germline values: CDR1 MNHEY, CDR2 SMNVEV (reference sequence). CDR3 nucleotides: TGTGCCAGCAGTTTAAATTTCGGGGTTCAGCCCCAGCATTTT. Translation gives CASSLNFGVQPQHF.

The V call is TRBV30, the J call TRBJ2-6; D unresolved. CDR3 size: 14 residues. V was clipped by 1 base and J by 3 bases, with 7 bases between them. Germline values: CDR1 GTSNPN, CDR2 SVGIG (reference sequence). The CDR3 region is CAWSAGFGANVLTF. DNA for the CDR3: TGTGCCTGGAGTGCGGGTTTTGGGGCCAACGTCCTGACTTTC.

This clone was recorded only once. CDR3 amino acids: CASSRGLGETQYF. The DNA of the CDR3 is TGTGCCAGCAGCAGGGGACTAGGCGAGACCCAGTACTTC. The chain couples TRBV11-1 to TRBJ2-5; 8 bases match TRBD2. The CDR3 runs to 13 residues. Germline V gene lookup returns CDR1 SGHAT and CDR2 FQDESV (reference sequence). Trimming cost V 5 bases and J 5 bases; bases outside gene matches: 4.

This chain joins TRBV10-3 and TRBJ2-7, with TRBD2 identical over 9 bases. The germline CDR1 and CDR2 sequences are ENHRY and SYGVKD. The CDR3 is 15 amino acids. V lost 0 bases, J lost 2 bases, and 2 bases stayed unmatched. The CDR3 loop is CAISESSSGTYEQYF. DNA for the CDR3: TGTGCCATCAGTGAGTCTTCTAGCGGGACCTACGAGCAGTACTTC.

V usage is TRBV9 and J usage is TRBJ2-1; D possibly corresponds to TRBD2 (6 bases). Germline CDR1 reads SGDLS; CDR2 reads YYNGEE. V was cut by 0 bases and J by 7 bases, with 11 bases left in between. CDR3 size: 14 residues. CDR3: CASSVAGVWNEQFF. CDR3 nucleotides: TGTGCCAGCAGCGTAGCGGGAGTTTGGAATGAGCAGTTCTTC.

V is TRBV7-8 and J is TRBJ2-7; 12 bases map to TRBD2. The germline V gene has CDR1 SGHVS and CDR2 FQNEAQ. V shed 7 bases and J 6 bases; nucleotides not matched to a gene: 13. This CDR3 contains 16 residues. The CDR3 sequence is CASIRLAGELVREQYF. CDR3 DNA: TGTGCCAGCATTAGACTAGCGGGAGAACTCGTTCGCGAGCAGTACTTC.

V and J are TRBV6-1 and TRBJ1-1; D is perhaps TRBD1 (5 bases). V lost 2 bases, J lost 5 bases, and 12 bases lay in between. The CDR3 has 14 residues. Germline lookup yields CDR1 MNHNS and CDR2 SASEGT. The CDR3 DNA reads as TGTGCCAGCAGTGAAAACGGGGGGAGAACTGAAGCTTTCTTT. Translating gives CASSENGGRTEAFF.

The chain is built from TRBV5-4 and TRBJ1-4; the D is unclear. Between the trimmed V and J ends, which lost 5 bases and 6 bases, there was a span of 17 bases. CDR3 size: 15 residues. Germline CDR1 SGHNT, CDR2 YYREEE (reference sequence). CDR3 region: CASSYQQGRHEKLFF. CDR3 bases: TGTGCCAGCAGTTACCAACAAGGGAGGCATGAAAAACTGTTTTTT.

The chain couples TRBV10-3 to TRBJ2-2; D might be TRBD1 (6 bases). Trimming cost V 9 bases and J 0 bases, with 11 bases left between them. The CDR3 has 14 amino acids. Germline V gene lookup returns CDR1 ENHRY and CDR2 SYGVKD. The CDR3 DNA is TGTGCCATGAAGACAGGACCGAACACCGGGGAGCTGTTTTTT. Protein sequence: CAMKTGPNTGELFF.

This clone was recorded only once. This sequence joins TRBV9 and TRBJ2-2, with D possibly being TRBD2 (7 bases). The V end was cut by 4 bases, the J end by 6 bases, with 13 bases between. This CDR3 spans 14 amino acids. Germline CDR1 and CDR2: SGDLS and YYNGEE. CDR3 sequence: CASSPQGRAGELFF. The CDR3 coding sequence is TGTGCCAGCAGCCCTCAGGGGAGGGCCGGGGAGCTGTTTTTT.

The chain uses TRBV30 and TRBJ1-4, with D perhaps TRBD1 (6 bases). Trimming pared 1 base from V and 1 base from J, leaving 10 bases between. The germline CDR1 and CDR2 sequences are GTSNPN and SVGIG (reference sequence). The CDR3 contains 15 residues. CDR3 in amino acids: CAWSAPDRTNEKLFF. DNA of the CDR3: TGTGCCTGGAGTGCCCCGGACAGAACTAATGAAAAACTGTTTTTT.

The gene calls are TRBV7-2 and TRBJ2-7; possibly TRBD2 for D (5 bases). Germline V gives CDR1 SGHTA, CDR2 FQGNSA. Trimming removed 5 bases from V and 2 bases from J, with 13 bases in between. The CDR3 length is 14 residues. The CDR3 region has the DNA TGTGCCAGCAGCCCGTTCGGAGGAGCCTACGAGCAGTACTTC. Encoded protein: CASSPFGGAYEQYF.

This rearrangement joins TRBV7-9 to TRBJ1-1; TRBD1 is a possible D gene (6 bases). V lost 5 bases, J lost 1 base, and 14 bases lay in between. This CDR3 is 15 amino acids long. Germline CDR1 is SEHNR and CDR2 is FQNEAQ (reference sequence). The CDR3 DNA reads TGTGCCAGCAGCGCCGCCGGGACATCGAACACTGAAGCTTTCTTT. Translating gives CASSAAGTSNTEAFF.

This chain joins TRBV9 and TRBJ2-1; 8 bases align to TRBD2. Germline loops: CDR1 SGDLS, CDR2 YYNGEE. The CDR3 consists of 17 residues. V lost 4 bases, J lost 5 bases, and 14 bases stayed unmatched. The CDR3 nucleotides read TGTGCCAGCAGCCTCCTAAGCGGGGGACGGCTGAACAATGAGCAGTTCTTC. It is translated as CASSLLSGGRLNNEQFF.

This chain connects TRBV29-1 to TRBJ2-7, with a tentative D call TRBD2 (6 bases). The CDR3 consists of 14 residues. V was trimmed by 5 bases and J by 5 bases, leaving 19 bases between them. Germline V gene lookup returns CDR1 SQVTM and CDR2 ANQGSEA. The CDR3 spells CSVLGGWGFDEQYF. The CDR3 region has the DNA TGCAGCGTTCTGGGGGGATGGGGGTTCGACGAGCAGTACTTC.